A selection of T cell receptor beta chains follows, all from one sample in a study of T cell responses to AZD1222 COVID-19 vaccine. Clones were read by immunoSEQ multiplex PCR, and TCRdb kept only the in-frame ones, dropping some. The sample holds about 130,000 clones, 85% seen once. Sequences were derived from peripheral blood, sampled 28 days after the second dose of the MenACWY control vaccine. The receptor source for this set is an adult who received the MenACWY meningococcal vaccine as a control. Each CDR3 is given with its conserved first and last residue. Fields, in order: V gene, D gene, clone size, J gene, CDR3 protein, CDR3 DNA. The D gene is left open where the match is weak. Rows may omit the clone size; those that give it use once, few, many or a size class.

TRBV18,-,-,TRBJ1-2,CASSPMAHTLEGYTF,TGTGCCAGCTCACCAATGGCTCACACCCTCGAGGGCTACACCTTC
TRBV13,TRBD2,few,TRBJ2-1,CASSLWRLAGGSAYNEQFF,TGTGCCAGCAGCTTATGGAGACTAGCGGGAGGTTCGGCCTACAATGAGCAGTTCTTC
TRBV2,TRBD1,-,TRBJ1-5,CASSEARTGGQPQHF,TGTGCCAGCAGTGAAGCGAGGACAGGGGGGCAGCCCCAGCATTTT
TRBV6-5,-,-,TRBJ2-5,CASSRKRGETQYF,TGTGCCAGCAGTCGTAAGAGGGGGGAGACCCAGTACTTC
TRBV19,-,-,TRBJ1-3,CACHSGNTIYF,TGTGCCTGCCACTCTGGAAACACCATATATTTT
TRBV19,-,-,TRBJ2-3,CASSISGGAQYF,TGTGCCAGTAGTATCTCAGGGGGGGCGCAGTATTTT
TRBV3-1/TRBV3-2,TRBD2,-,TRBJ2-3,CASSQNPGLAVTDTQYF,TGTGCCAGCAGCCAAAACCCGGGACTAGCGGTGACAGATACGCAGTATTTT
TRBV20-1,-,-,TRBJ2-3,CSAQDTQYF,TGCAGTGCTCAGGATACGCAGTATTTT
TRBV27,-,once,TRBJ1-6,CASSIRSRGNSPLHF,TGTGCCAGCAGTATTCGAAGTCGGGGTAATTCACCCCTCCACTTT
TRBV3-1/TRBV3-2,-,few,TRBJ2-4,CASSHLFFREPAKNIQYF,TGTGCCAGCAGCCACCTTTTCTTTCGGGAGCCAGCCAAAAACATTCAGTACTTC
TRBV24-1,-,-,TRBJ1-3,CATSESRRQGSGNTIYF,TGTGCCACCAGTGAGAGCAGACGTCAGGGTTCTGGAAACACCATATATTTT
TRBV28,-,-,TRBJ1-1,CASSLLGAHEAFF,TGTGCCAGCAGTTTATTGGGGGCTCATGAAGCTTTCTTT
TRBV29-1,-,-,TRBJ1-1,CSVGSGVNTEAFF,TGCAGCGTTGGTTCAGGGGTGAACACTGAAGCTTTCTTT
TRBV19,TRBD2,-,TRBJ2-3,CASNKREWQDTQYF,TGTGCCAGTAATAAGCGGGAATGGCAAGATACGCAGTATTTT
TRBV7-2,-,-,TRBJ1-2,CASSLEARGGPGYTF,TGTGCCAGCAGCTTAGAGGCAAGGGGGGGCCCTGGCTACACCTTC
TRBV28,-,-,TRBJ1-4,CASSPMGGEKLFF,TGTGCCAGCAGCCCCATGGGGGGCGAAAAACTGTTTTTT
TRBV7-3,-,-,TRBJ1-1,CASSLQGPATGEAFF,TGTGCCAGCAGCCTTCAGGGCCCCGCGACTGGTGAAGCTTTCTTT
TRBV28,-,-,TRBJ1-2,CASSLKQTGYTF,TGTGCCAGCAGTTTGAAACAAACTGGCTACACCTTC
TRBV3-1/TRBV3-2,-,once,TRBJ2-7,CASSQGLSLLRDEQYF,TGTGCCAGCAGCCAGGGACTTTCCCTATTGCGGGACGAGCAGTACTTC
TRBV21-1,-,-,TRBJ1-5,CASEPGTGVPYSNQPQHF,TGTGCCAGCGAACCCGGGACAGGGGTTCCGTATAGCAATCAGCCCCAGCATTTT
TRBV28,-,once,TRBJ1-2,CASSLDTGDYGYTF,TGTGCCAGCAGTTTAGATACGGGAGACTATGGCTACACCTTC
TRBV11-2,TRBD1,-,TRBJ1-2,CASSRGGQGALGLGYTF,TGTGCCAGCAGCCGAGGGGGACAGGGGGCCCTTGGTCTAGGCTACACCTTC
TRBV3-1/TRBV3-2,TRBD1,-,TRBJ1-6,CASSPTTGNNSPLHF,TGTGCCAGCAGCCCTACGACAGGGAATAATTCACCCCTCCACTTT
TRBV9,-,once,TRBJ1-2,CASSSGGNYGYTF,TGTGCCAGCAGCTCGGGAGGCAACTATGGCTACACCTTC
TRBV5-6,TRBD1,-,TRBJ2-2,CASSLVWTGPNTGELFF,TGTGCCAGCAGCTTGGTGTGGACAGGGCCGAACACCGGGGAGCTGTTTTTT
TRBV29-1,-,-,TRBJ1-2,CSVGTYGYTF,TGCAGCGTCGGGACCTATGGCTACACCTTC
TRBV6-1,-,-,TRBJ2-2,CASSERPGAVTGELFF,TGTGCCAGCAGTGAAAGGCCAGGGGCGGTTACCGGGGAGCTGTTTTTT
TRBV7-3,-,-,TRBJ1-1,CASSVGPGAEAFF,TGTGCCAGCAGCGTAGGGCCGGGGGCTGAAGCTTTCTTT
TRBV2,-,-,TRBJ2-5,CASRQGGETQYF,TGTGCCAGCAGACAGGGCGGGGAGACCCAGTACTTC
TRBV10-3,-,few,TRBJ2-2,CAISEGLTHGPGTTGELFF,TGTGCCATCAGTGAGGGGTTGACCCATGGGCCAGGAACGACCGGGGAGCTGTTTTTT
TRBV11-2,-,few,TRBJ1-3,CASSFLTGRGNTIYF,TGTGCCAGCAGCTTCCTTACGGGACGAGGAAACACCATATATTTT
TRBV29-1,-,once,TRBJ1-4,CSVGGAGNEKLFF,TGCAGCGTTGGGGGGGCCGGGAATGAAAAACTGTTTTTT